Below are 18 T cell receptor beta chains sequenced from a single sample in a study of CD8 T cells in ankylosing spondylitis. MiXCR, run by TCRdb on the 5' RACE reads, gives a single entry per CDR3 protein. Of about 350,000 distinct CDR3 sequences in the sample, approximately 22% were seen once. Source material: blood, either unsorted or a sorted T cell fraction (not recorded which). The receptors derive from a male donor with ankylosing spondylitis or in good health (not recorded which).

The chain recombines TRBV4-2 with TRBJ2-3; D remains ambiguous. The CDR3 covers 13 residues. Trimming took off 1 base at V and 2 bases at J, with 4 bases between the two ends. The germline V gene encodes CDR1 LGHNA and CDR2 YNFKEQ. The CDR3, as DNA: TGTGCCAGCAGCCAAGGGGTCACAGATACGCAGTATTTT. This sequence encodes CASSQGVTDTQYF.

This chain connects TRBV19 to TRBJ2-7; TRBD2 matches at 8 bases. CDR1 is LNHDA and CDR2 is SQIVND in the germline V gene (reference sequence). The CDR3 spans 13 residues. V lost 11 bases and J lost 3; bases outside the gene matches: 9. The CDR3 reads CACAMAGGYEQYF. CDR3 bases: TGTGCCTGCGCGATGGCGGGGGGCTACGAGCAGTACTTC. Based on the CDR3 plus reference TRBV19 and TRBJ2-7, the full variable domain is DGGITQSPKYLFRKEGQNVTLSCEQNLNHDAMYWYRQDPGQGLRLIYYSQIVNDFQKGDIAEGYSVSREKKESFPLTVTSAQKNPTAFYLCACAMAGGYEQYFGPGTRLTVT.

The rearrangement uses TRBV7-9 and TRBJ2-7, with D unclear. The CDR3 is made up of 13 amino acids. Germline V gene lookup returns CDR1 SEHNR and CDR2 FQNEAQ (reference sequence). V lost 5 bases and J 4 bases, leaving 12 bases between the germline ends. For the CDR3, the DNA is TGTGCCAGCAGCCCGAACGCCCTATACGAGCAGTACTTC. This encodes CASSPNALYEQYF.

This clonotype has a handful of counts. The chain combines TRBV12-3 or TRBV12-4 with TRBJ2-7, with D perhaps TRBD2 (6 bases). This CDR3 spans 13 amino acids. Trimming stripped 6 bases from V and 6 bases from J, with 15 bases between. DNA for the CDR3: TGTGCCAGCAGAGACGGGGGTTGGATCGAGCAGTACTTC. Protein: CASRDGGWIEQYF.

The genes are TRBV9 and TRBJ2-7, with TRBD2 matching 8 bases. This CDR3 is built from 14 residues. The J segment lost 4 bases and the V segment lost 0 bases, leaving 3 bases of the junction unmatched. Germline V gives CDR1 SGDLS, CDR2 YYNGEE. The CDR3 sequence: CASSVAAGAYEQYF. DNA for the CDR3: TGTGCCAGCAGCGTAGCAGCGGGGGCTTACGAGCAGTACTTC.

This clonotype was seen a handful of times. The chain employs TRBV6-4 and TRBJ2-7; D perhaps matches TRBD2 (5 bases). CDR3 length: 14 amino acids. Germline loops: CDR1 MRHNA, CDR2 SNTAGT. Trimming removed 6 bases at V and 1 base at J, with 13 bases between. CDR3 nucleotides: TGTGCCAGCAGACTGACTACCCGATCCTACGAGCAGTACTTC. Its protein product is CASRLTTRSYEQYF.

The CDR3 spells CASSLEVGRTGELFF. The CDR3 region has the DNA TGCGCCAGCAGCTTGGAAGTGGGAAGGACCGGGGAGCTGTTTTTT. The chain links TRBV5-1 to TRBJ2-2; D is uncertain. V shed 0 bases and J shed 5 bases, with 11 bases lying between them. The CDR3 extends over 15 amino acids. The germline CDR1 and CDR2 sequences are SGHRS and YFSETQ.

This clonotype has just a few counts. This chain joins TRBV29-1 and TRBJ2-3; a possible D gene is TRBD1 (5 bases). The V end was cut by 6 bases, the J end by 2 bases, with 12 bases between. CDR3 size: 13 residues. Germline CDR1 reads SQVTM; CDR2 reads ANQGSEA. For the CDR3, the DNA is TGCAGCGTCCCGGACACGTACACAGATACGCAGTATTTT. Its translation is CSVPDTYTDTQYF.

This clonotype was detected ten times or more. The chain uses TRBV7-9 and TRBJ2-1; D may be TRBD2 (5 bases). This CDR3 contains 11 residues. V was trimmed by 3 bases and J by 10 bases, leaving 7 bases between them. Germline CDR1 and CDR2: SEHNR and FQNEAQ (reference sequence). This CDR3 reads CASSFGEEQFF. The CDR3 DNA reads as TGTGCCAGCAGCTTCGGGGAGGAGCAGTTCTTC.

This clonotype appeared a few times. This chain connects TRBV20-1 to TRBJ2-4; D gene uncertain. Germline V lookup: CDR1 DFQATT, CDR2 SNEGSKA (reference sequence). The CDR3 contains 13 residues. Trimming took 3 bases from V and 3 from J, leaving 9 bases between them. CDR3 bases: TGCAGTGCTAGTATAGAGATCAAAAACATTCAGTACTTC. Translation: CSASIEIKNIQYF.

The chain is built from TRBV7-9 and TRBJ2-5; no definite D call. Germline-derived CDR1 and CDR2 are SEHNR and FQNEAQ (reference sequence). This CDR3 has 14 residues. Trimming shortened V by 1 base and J by 6 bases, and 12 bases separated the two germline ends. The CDR3 reads CASSLVSPTKTQYF. The CDR3 DNA follows: TGTGCCAGCAGCTTAGTATCGCCAACCAAGACCCAGTACTTC.

Written as DNA, the CDR3 is TGTGCCAGCAGCCCACCCGGGGGGGTGAAGGAGCAGTACTTC. Translating gives CASSPPGGVKEQYF. The gene calls are TRBV7-9 and TRBJ2-7, with 8 bases lining up with TRBD2. CDR1 is SEHNR and CDR2 is FQNEAQ in the germline V gene (reference sequence). The trim removed 5 bases at V and 7 bases at J, leaving 10 bases unmatched. The CDR3 is 14 amino acids.

This clonotype was observed a few times. This chain links TRBV4-1 with TRBJ2-3; D not resolved. Deletions cut 1 base from V and 2 bases from J, with 16 bases between. The CDR3 is 17 amino acids. Germline-derived CDR1 and CDR2 are MGHRA and YSYEKL. DNA of the CDR3: TGCGCCAGCAGCCAAGGCCGCCGATCGGAAGACACAGATACGCAGTATTTT. It specifies CASSQGRRSEDTDTQYF.

This clonotype was counted ten times or more. The chain joins TRBV24-1 to TRBJ2-5, with no clear D. This CDR3 contains 14 residues. Germline-derived CDR1 and CDR2 are KGHDR and SFDVKD. With 2 bases removed from V and 5 bases from J, the gap between germline ends came to 11 bases. CDR3 nucleotides: TGTGCCACCAGTGATTGGAACCACTGGGAGACCCAGTACTTC. Translation gives CATSDWNHWETQYF.

A few counts support this clonotype. J is TRBJ2-2 and V is TRBV10-2; possible D gene TRBD2, 6 bases. Germline V CDR1 and CDR2: WSHSY, SAAADI. CDR3 length: 17 residues. Trimming cost V 7 bases and J 0 bases, with 18 bases left between them. In DNA form, the CDR3 reads TGCGCCAGCACCGGGACTTTTCCTACACCGAACACCGGGGAGCTGTTTTTT. It translates to CASTGTFPTPNTGELFF.

This clonotype was picked up many times. V gene TRBV7-6 combines with J gene TRBJ2-1; 10 bases are shared with TRBD2. After removal of 5 bases from V and 9 bases from J, the junction contained 10 bases not matched to a gene. The CDR3 runs to 15 residues. Per the germline V gene, CDR1 is SGHVS and CDR2 is FNYEAQ. DNA for the CDR3: TGTGCCAGCAGCCCTCCTAGCGGGGGCGTTAGTGAGCAGTTCTTC. Translated: CASSPPSGGVSEQFF.

This clonotype was recorded a few times. This rearrangement joins TRBV29-1 to TRBJ2-7; possible D gene TRBD2, 6 bases. The V end was cut by 6 bases, the J end by 2 bases, with 20 bases between. The CDR3 is 15 residues long. The germline V gene encodes CDR1 SQVTM and CDR2 ANQGSEA. The CDR3 region is CSVGGLGGNPYEQYF. In DNA form, the CDR3 reads TGCAGCGTGGGTGGACTTGGGGGGAATCCCTACGAGCAGTACTTC.

In its sample, this clonotype was seen a few times. The CDR3 reads CASSEALPSGQFF. CDR3 nucleotide sequence: TGTGCCAGCAGTGAAGCGCTTCCTAGCGGGCAGTTCTTC. The chain employs TRBV2 and TRBJ2-1; 7 bases match TRBD2. Germline values: CDR1 SNHLY, CDR2 FYNNEI. V lost 0 bases and J lost 12; bases outside the gene matches: 5. This CDR3 has 13 amino acids. Together with reference TRBV2 and TRBJ2-1, the CDR3 gives the full variable domain: EPEVTQTPSHQVTQMGQEVILRCVPISNHLYFYWYRQILGQKVEFLVSFYNNEISEKSEIFDDQFSVERPDGSNFTLKIRSTKLEDSAMYFCASSEALPSGQFFGPGTRLTVL.